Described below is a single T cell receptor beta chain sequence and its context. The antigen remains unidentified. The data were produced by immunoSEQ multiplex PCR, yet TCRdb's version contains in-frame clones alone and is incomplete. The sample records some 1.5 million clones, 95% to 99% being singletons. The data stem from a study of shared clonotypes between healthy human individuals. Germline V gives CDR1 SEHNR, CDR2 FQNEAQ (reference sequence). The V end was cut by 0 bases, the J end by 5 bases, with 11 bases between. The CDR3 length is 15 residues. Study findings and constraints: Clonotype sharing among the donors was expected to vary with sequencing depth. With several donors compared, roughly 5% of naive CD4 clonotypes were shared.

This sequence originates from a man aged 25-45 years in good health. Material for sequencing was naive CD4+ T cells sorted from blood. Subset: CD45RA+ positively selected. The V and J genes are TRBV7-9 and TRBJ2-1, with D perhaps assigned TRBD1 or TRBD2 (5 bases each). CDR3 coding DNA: TGTGCCAGCAGCTTAGCGCTGGGGGTGAACAATGAGCAGTTCTTC. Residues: CASSLALGVNNEQFF.